A selection of T cell receptor beta chains follows, all from one sample in a study of T-cell reconstitution after alpha-beta-depleted transplantation in children. One entry per CDR3 protein results from TCRdb running MiXCR on the PCR reads. The sample includes roughly 670,000 distinct CDR3 sequences, around 13% of them seen just once. This specimen was PBMCs, taken before TCRalphabeta/CD19-depleted stem cell transplant. The receptors here all came from a girl aged 2 to 9 with congenital amegakaryocytic thrombocytopenia, due to receive a stem cell transplant. CDR3s include the opening cysteine and the closing phenylalanine or tryptophan. The D gene is left open where the match is weak. Part of the rows lack a size; the others show once, few, many or a class for expanded clones.

D gene,J gene,V gene,clone size,CDR3 DNA,CDR3 protein
TRBD1,TRBJ2-3,TRBV12-3/TRBV12-4,-,TGTGCCAGCAGTTTGGTTGGGACAGATGACGGAGATACGCAGTATTTT,CASSLVGTDDGDTQYF
-,TRBJ2-1,TRBV6-1,few,TGTGCCAGCAGTGGGGGACCGCGCTCCTACAATGAGCAGTTCTTC,CASSGGPRSYNEQFF
-,TRBJ1-3,TRBV15,many,TGTGCCACCAGCAGAGATCGTGGTCCTGGAAACACCATATATTTT,CATSRDRGPGNTIYF
-,TRBJ2-1,TRBV20-1,few,TGCAGCGAATCGGCGCTAAACAATGAGCAGTTCTTC,CSESALNNEQFF
TRBD2,TRBJ2-1,TRBV20-1,many,TGCAGTGCTAGAGAGATAGCGGGAGACTTCCATGAGCAGTTCTTC,CSAREIAGDFHEQFF
-,TRBJ2-3,TRBV5-1,many,TGCGCCAGCAGCCCGACCAAAAAATCGATAGATACGCAGTATTTT,CASSPTKKSIDTQYF
-,TRBJ2-7,TRBV15,few,TGTGCCACCAGCGACTGGACAGGGTGGGAGGGCGAGCAGTACTTC,CATSDWTGWEGEQYF
-,TRBJ2-3,TRBV11-1,few,TGTGCCAGCAGCCCCCAGGCGGTCGCAGATACGCAGTATTTT,CASSPQAVADTQYF
-,TRBJ2-7,TRBV6-5,many,TGTGCCAGCGGGCGATACTCCTACGAGCAGTACTTC,CASGRYSYEQYF
TRBD1,TRBJ2-3,TRBV20-1,many,TGCAGTGCCGAACAAAACAGGGGGCATTTAGATACGCAGTATTTT,CSAEQNRGHLDTQYF
-,TRBJ2-2,TRBV25-1,many,TGTGCCAGCAGTGAGGGGGGCCTATCCACCGGGGAGCTGTTTTTT,CASSEGGLSTGELFF
-,TRBJ2-2,TRBV14,once,TGTGCCAGCAGCCGCCGGCTAGCGAACACCGGGGAGCTGTTTTTT,CASSRRLANTGELFF
TRBD2,TRBJ2-5,TRBV12-3/TRBV12-4,few,TGTGCCAGCAGTTTAGCCCTCCCACTAGCGGGAGTCGAGGAGACCCAGTACTTC,CASSLALPLAGVEETQYF
TRBD2,TRBJ2-1,TRBV20-1,-,TGCAGTGTGAGTCCGGCGGGAGGTATCAATGAGCAGTTCTTC,CSVSPAGGINEQFF
-,TRBJ1-4,TRBV5-1,-,TGCGCCAGCAGCTATGGGATGCGGGATGAAAAACTGTTTTTT,CASSYGMRDEKLFF
-,TRBJ1-1,TRBV28,many,TGTGCCAGCAGTATACCCAGACCGAACACTGAAGCTTTCTTT,CASSIPRPNTEAFF
-,TRBJ2-1,TRBV20-1,-,TGCAGTGCTTCCTACTTGGGTGAGCAGTTCTTC,CSASYLGEQFF
-,TRBJ1-2,TRBV27,-,TGTGCCAGCAGTTCGGGCGGTAACTATGGCGACACCTTC,CASSSGGNYGDTF
-,TRBJ2-1,TRBV12-3/TRBV12-4,many,TGTGCCAGCGCGCTGGGGACTGGATTAGATGAGCAGTTCTTC,CASALGTGLDEQFF